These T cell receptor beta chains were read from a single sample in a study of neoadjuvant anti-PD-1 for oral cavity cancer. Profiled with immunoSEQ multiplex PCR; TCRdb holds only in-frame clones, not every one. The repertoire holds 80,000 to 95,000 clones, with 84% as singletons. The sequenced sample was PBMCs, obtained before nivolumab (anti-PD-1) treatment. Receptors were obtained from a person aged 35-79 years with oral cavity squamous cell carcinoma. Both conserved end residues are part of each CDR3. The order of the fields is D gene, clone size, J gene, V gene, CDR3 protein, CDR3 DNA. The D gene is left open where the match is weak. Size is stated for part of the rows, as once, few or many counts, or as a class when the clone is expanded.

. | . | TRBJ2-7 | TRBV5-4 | CASSLQGSPYEQYF | TGTGCCAGCAGCTTGCAGGGGTCGCCCTACGAGCAGTACTTC
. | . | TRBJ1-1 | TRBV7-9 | CASSSPGQAFF | TGTGCCAGCAGTTCTCCAGGGCAAGCTTTCTTT
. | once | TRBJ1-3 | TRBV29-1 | CSVGDPRNTIYF | TGCAGCGTTGGGGACCCAAGGAACACCATATATTTT
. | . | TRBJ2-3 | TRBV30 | CACQGISSTDTQYF | TGTGCCTGTCAGGGGATTTCTAGCACAGATACGCAGTATTTT
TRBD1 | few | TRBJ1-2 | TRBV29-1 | CSVGDRIDGYTF | TGCAGCGTCGGGGACAGAATTGATGGCTACACCTTC
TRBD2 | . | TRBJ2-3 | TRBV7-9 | CASSHGGGGTDTQYF | TGTGCCAGCAGCCACGGGGGAGGGGGCACAGATACGCAGTATTTT
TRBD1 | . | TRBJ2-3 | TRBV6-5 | CASSYSRTGVVDTQYF | TGTGCCAGCAGTTACTCGCGGACAGGGGTTGTAGATACGCAGTATTTT
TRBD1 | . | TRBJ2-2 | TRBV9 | CASSAGQGGVGELFF | TGTGCCAGCAGCGCGGGACAGGGAGGGGTCGGGGAGCTGTTTTTT
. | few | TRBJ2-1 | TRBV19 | CASSPRQFYNEQFF | TGTGCCAGTAGTCCAAGGCAGTTCTACAATGAGCAGTTCTTC
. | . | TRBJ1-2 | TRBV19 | CASTAGGNYGYTF | TGTGCCAGTACCGCGGGAGGGAACTATGGCTACACCTTC
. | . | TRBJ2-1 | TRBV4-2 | CASSQEGAYNEQFF | TGTGCCAGCAGCCAAGAAGGGGCCTACAATGAGCAGTTCTTC
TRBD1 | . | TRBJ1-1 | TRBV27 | CASTVDRVGTEAFF | TGTGCCAGCACCGTAGACAGGGTTGGGACTGAAGCTTTCTTT
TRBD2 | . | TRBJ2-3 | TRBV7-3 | CASSTTSGSTDTQYF | TGTGCCAGCAGCACGACTAGCGGTAGCACAGATACGCAGTATTTT
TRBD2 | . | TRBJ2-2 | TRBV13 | CASSLTLLGTSQDGELFF | TGTGCCAGCAGCTTAACACTTTTAGGGACTAGCCAGGACGGGGAGCTGTTTTTT
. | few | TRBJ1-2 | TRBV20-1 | CSAPDYGYTF | TGCAGTGCGCCGGACTATGGCTACACCTTC
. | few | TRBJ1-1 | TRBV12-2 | CASRRGPFTEAFF | TGTGCAAGCCGCCGGGGGCCTTTCACTGAAGCTTTCTTT
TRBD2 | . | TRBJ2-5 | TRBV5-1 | CASSTNIGTSGKETQYF | TGCGCCAGCAGCACCAACATTGGGACTAGCGGTAAAGAGACCCAGTACTTC
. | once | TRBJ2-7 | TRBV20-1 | CSAPEGYEQYF | TGCAGTGCCCCGGAAGGCTACGAGCAGTACTTC
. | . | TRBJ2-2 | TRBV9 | CASNGGNTGELFF | TGTGCCAGCAATGGAGGGAACACCGGGGAGCTGTTTTTT
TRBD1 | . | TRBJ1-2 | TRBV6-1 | CASSPQWGQAYGYTF | TGTGCCAGCAGTCCCCAGTGGGGACAGGCCTATGGCTACACCTTC
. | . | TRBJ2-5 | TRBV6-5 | CATTTTGETQYF | TGTGCCACCACGACTACCGGGGAGACCCAGTACTTC
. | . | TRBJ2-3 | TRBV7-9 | CASSLTYSGYTDTQYF | TGTGCCAGCAGCTTAACTTACAGTGGATACACAGATACGCAGTATTTT
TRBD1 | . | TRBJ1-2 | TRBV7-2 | CASSLAVGQGNGYTF | TGTGCCAGCAGCTTAGCTGTCGGACAGGGGAATGGCTACACCTTC
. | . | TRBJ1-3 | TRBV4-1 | CASSQAELGNTIYF | TGCGCCAGCAGCCAAGCTGAACTAGGAAACACCATATATTTT
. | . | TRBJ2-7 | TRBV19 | CASSTTGFEQYF | TGTGCCAGTAGTACTACCGGGTTTGAGCAGTACTTC
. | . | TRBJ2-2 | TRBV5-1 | CASSSSELQNTGELFF | TGCGCCAGCAGTAGTTCAGAGTTACAGAACACCGGGGAGCTGTTTTTT
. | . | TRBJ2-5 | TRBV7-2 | CASSPRTGETQYF | TGTGCCAGCAGCCCGAGGACGGGAGAGACCCAGTACTTC
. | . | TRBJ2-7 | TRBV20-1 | CSATDLYEQYF | TGCAGTGCTACGGATTTATACGAGCAGTACTTC
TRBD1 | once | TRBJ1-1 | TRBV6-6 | CASRTGRTNTEAFF | TGTGCCAGCAGGACAGGGAGGACGAACACTGAAGCTTTCTTT
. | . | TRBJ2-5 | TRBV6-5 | CASSFGQAQYF | TGTGCCAGCAGTTTTGGGCAGGCCCAGTACTTC
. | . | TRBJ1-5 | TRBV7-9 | CASSSAGSNQPQHF | TGTGCCAGCAGCTCAGCCGGGAGCAATCAGCCCCAGCATTTT
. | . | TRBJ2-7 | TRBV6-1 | CASRQTPYEQYF | TGTGCCAGCAGACAGACCCCCTACGAGCAGTACTTC
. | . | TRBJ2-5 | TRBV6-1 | CASSGRRGGQETQYF | TGTGCCAGCAGTGGTCGCAGAGGGGGCCAAGAGACCCAGTACTTC
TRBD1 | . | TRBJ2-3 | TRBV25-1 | CASSSSGGAGTDTQYF | TGTGCCAGCAGTTCGTCAGGGGGCGCCGGCACAGATACGCAGTATTTT
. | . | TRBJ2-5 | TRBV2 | CASSGLETQYF | TGTGCCAGCAGCGGACTAGAGACCCAGTACTTC
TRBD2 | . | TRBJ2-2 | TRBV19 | CASRGLAGVGSTGELFF | TGTGCCAGTAGGGGGCTAGCGGGAGTTGGTTCCACCGGGGAGCTGTTTTTT
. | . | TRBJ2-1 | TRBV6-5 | CASSSPGGSDFF | TGTGCCAGCAGTTCCCCTGGGGGGAGTGATTTCTTC
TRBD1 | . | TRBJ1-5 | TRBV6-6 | CASSKDRAGDQPQHF | TGTGCCAGCAGTAAAGACAGGGCAGGGGATCAGCCCCAGCATTTT
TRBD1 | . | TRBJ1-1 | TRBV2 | CASSATGQGNTEAFF | TGTGCCAGCAGTGCCACCGGACAGGGAAACACTGAAGCTTTCTTT
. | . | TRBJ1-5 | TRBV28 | CASSSPSGNQPQHF | TGTGCCAGCAGCTCTCCGAGTGGCAATCAGCCCCAGCATTTT
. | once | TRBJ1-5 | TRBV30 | CAWSARTRSNQPQHF | TGTGCCTGGAGTGCAAGGACACGCAGCAATCAGCCCCAGCATTTT
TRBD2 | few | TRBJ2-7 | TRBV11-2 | CASTLAGGGYEQYF | TGTGCCAGCACCCTAGCGGGAGGTGGCTACGAGCAGTACTTC
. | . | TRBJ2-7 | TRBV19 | CASSIRGRVYEQYF | TGTGCCAGTAGTATCCGGGGCAGGGTCTACGAGCAGTACTTC
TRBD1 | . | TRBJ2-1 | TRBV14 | CASSQSRTGGNEQFF | TGTGCCAGCAGCCAATCACGGACAGGGGGCAATGAGCAGTTCTTC
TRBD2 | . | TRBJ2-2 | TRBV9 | CASSVESSGSVGELFF | TGTGCCAGCAGCGTAGAATCTAGCGGGAGTGTCGGGGAGCTGTTTTTT
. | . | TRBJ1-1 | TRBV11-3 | CASSQPWRNTEAFF | TGTGCCAGCAGCCAACCGTGGAGGAACACTGAAGCTTTCTTT
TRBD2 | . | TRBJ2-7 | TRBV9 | CASSVEGLAGSEQYF | TGTGCCAGCAGCGTAGAGGGACTAGCGGGGAGCGAGCAGTACTTC
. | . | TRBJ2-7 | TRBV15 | CATSKTDNTYEQYF | TGTGCCACCAGCAAGACAGACAATACCTACGAGCAGTACTTC
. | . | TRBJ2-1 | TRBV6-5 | CASSYRPGGNEQFF | TGTGCCAGCAGTTACAGGCCCGGAGGGAATGAGCAGTTCTTC